This T cell receptor (beta chain) is drawn from a study of blood T cell repertoires in COVID-19. The table lists this clone with a count of one. Germline CDR1 SGHTA, CDR2 FQGNSA. J lost 6 bases, V lost 3 bases, and 6 bases had no gene match. The CDR3 runs 15 residues. Produced via immunoSEQ multiplex PCR; TCRdb's table is partial and in-frame only. The data show approximately 61,000 clones, roughly four fifths seen once. The sample comprised peripheral blood. This clonotype was obtained from a man aged 50 to 59 with COVID-19, enrolled during active disease. The chain joins TRBV7-2 to TRBJ2-1, with 9 bases aligning to TRBD2. CDR3 bases: TGTGCCAGCAGCTTTTTAGCGGGAGTGAGCAATGAGCAGTTCTTC. It codes for CASSFLAGVSNEQFF.